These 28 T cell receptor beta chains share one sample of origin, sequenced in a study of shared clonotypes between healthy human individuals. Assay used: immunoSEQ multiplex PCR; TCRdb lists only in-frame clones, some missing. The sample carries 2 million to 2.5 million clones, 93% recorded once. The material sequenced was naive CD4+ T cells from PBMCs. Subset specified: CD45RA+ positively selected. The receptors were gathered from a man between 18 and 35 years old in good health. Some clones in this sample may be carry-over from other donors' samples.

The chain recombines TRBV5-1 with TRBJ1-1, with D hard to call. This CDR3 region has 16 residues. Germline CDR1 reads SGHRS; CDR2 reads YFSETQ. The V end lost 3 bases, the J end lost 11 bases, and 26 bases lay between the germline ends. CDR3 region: CASSSPSGPFDSQAFF. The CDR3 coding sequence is TGCGCCAGCAGCTCCCCGTCCGGCCCATTCGACTCTCAGGCTTTCTTT.

In DNA form, the CDR3 reads TGCAGCGTTATAAACAGGGGGGTAGAGCAGTACTTC. This gives the protein CSVINRGVEQYF. The chain couples TRBV29-1 to TRBJ2-7; the match to TRBD1 covers 8 bases. The V gene end was trimmed by 5 bases and the J gene end by 7 bases; junction bases not matched to a gene: 7. From germline, CDR1 is SQVTM and CDR2 ANQGSEA. The CDR3 consists of 12 residues.

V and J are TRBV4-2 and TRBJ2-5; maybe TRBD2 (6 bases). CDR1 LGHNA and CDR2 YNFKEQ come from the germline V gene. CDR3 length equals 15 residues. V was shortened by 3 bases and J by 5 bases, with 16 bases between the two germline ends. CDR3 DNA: TGTGCCAGCAGCCACTCGACGGAGAGCGGGGAGACCCAGTACTTC. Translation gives CASSHSTESGETQYF.

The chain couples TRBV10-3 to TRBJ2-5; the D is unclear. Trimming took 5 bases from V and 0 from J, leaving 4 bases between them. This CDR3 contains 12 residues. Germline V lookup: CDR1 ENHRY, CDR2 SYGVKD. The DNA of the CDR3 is TGTGCCATCAGTAAGAACCAAGAGACCCAGTACTTC. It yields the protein CAISKNQETQYF.

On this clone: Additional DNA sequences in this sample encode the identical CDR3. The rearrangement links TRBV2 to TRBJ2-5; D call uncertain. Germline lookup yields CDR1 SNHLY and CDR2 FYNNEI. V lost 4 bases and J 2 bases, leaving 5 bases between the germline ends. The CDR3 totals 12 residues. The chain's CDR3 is CASSGQQETQYF. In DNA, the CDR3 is TGTGCCAGCAGTGGACAACAAGAGACCCAGTACTTC.

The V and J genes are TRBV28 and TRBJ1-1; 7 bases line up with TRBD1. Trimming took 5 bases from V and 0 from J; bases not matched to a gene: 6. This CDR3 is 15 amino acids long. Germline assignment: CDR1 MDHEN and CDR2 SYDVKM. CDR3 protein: CASSKRGQVNTEAFF. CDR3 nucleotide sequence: TGTGCCAGCAGTAAAAGGGGGCAGGTGAACACTGAAGCTTTCTTT.

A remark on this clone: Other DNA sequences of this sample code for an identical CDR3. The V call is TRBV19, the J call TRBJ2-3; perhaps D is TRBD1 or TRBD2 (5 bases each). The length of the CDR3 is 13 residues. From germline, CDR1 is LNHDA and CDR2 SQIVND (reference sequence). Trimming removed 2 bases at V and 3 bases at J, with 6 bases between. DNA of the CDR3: TGTGCCAGTAGTATATGGGGGACAGATACGCAGTATTTT. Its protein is CASSIWGTDTQYF.

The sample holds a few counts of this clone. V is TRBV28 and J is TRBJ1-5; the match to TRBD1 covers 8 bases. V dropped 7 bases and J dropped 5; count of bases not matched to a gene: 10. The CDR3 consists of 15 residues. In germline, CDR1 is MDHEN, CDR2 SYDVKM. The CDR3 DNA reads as TGTGCCAGCACCATACGCGGACAGGGCTATCAGCCCCAGCATTTT. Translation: CASTIRGQGYQPQHF.

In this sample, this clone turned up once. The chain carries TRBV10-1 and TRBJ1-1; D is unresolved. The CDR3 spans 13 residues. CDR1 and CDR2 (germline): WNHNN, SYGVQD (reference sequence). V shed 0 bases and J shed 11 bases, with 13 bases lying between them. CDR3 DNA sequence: TGCGCCAGCAGTGAGTCTGGGATTTATACGGCTTTCTTT. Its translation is CASSESGIYTAFF.

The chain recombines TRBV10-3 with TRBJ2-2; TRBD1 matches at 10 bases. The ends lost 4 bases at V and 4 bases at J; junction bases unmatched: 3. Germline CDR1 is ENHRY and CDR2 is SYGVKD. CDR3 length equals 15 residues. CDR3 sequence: CAISGRQGATGELFF. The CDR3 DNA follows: TGTGCCATCAGTGGGAGACAGGGGGCCACCGGGGAGCTGTTTTTT.

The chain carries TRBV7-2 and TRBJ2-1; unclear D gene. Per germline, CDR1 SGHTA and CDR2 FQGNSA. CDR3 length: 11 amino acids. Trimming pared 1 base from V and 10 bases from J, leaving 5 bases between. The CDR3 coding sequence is TGTGCCAGCAGCTTAGGTCGAGAGCAGTTCTTC. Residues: CASSLGREQFF.

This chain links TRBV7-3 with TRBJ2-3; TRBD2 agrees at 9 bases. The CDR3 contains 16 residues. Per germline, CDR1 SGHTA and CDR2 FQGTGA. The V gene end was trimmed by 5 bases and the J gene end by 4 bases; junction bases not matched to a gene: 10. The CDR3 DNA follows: TGTGCCAGCAGCCTGCAAGCGGGAGGCCTACCAGATACGCAGTATTTT. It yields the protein CASSLQAGGLPDTQYF.

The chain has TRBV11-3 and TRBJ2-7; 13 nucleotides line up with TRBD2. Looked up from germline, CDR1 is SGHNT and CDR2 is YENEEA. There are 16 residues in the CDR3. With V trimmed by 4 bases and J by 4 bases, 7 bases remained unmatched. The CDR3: CASSSWGLAGLYEQYF. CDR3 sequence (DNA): TGTGCCAGCAGCTCATGGGGACTAGCGGGGCTTTACGAGCAGTACTTC. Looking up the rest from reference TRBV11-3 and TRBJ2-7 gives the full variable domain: EAGVVQSPRYKIIEKKQPVAFWCNPISGHNTLYWYLQNLGQGPELLIRYENEEAVDDSQLPKDRFSAERLKGVDSTLKIQPAELGDSAVYLCASSSWGLAGLYEQYFGPGTRLTVT.

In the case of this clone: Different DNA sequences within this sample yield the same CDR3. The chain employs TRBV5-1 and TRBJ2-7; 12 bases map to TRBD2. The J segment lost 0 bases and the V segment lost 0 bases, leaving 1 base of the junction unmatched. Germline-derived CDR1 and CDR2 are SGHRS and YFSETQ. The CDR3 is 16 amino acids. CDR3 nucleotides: TGCGCCAGCAGCTTGGGACTAGCGGGAGCCTCCTACGAGCAGTACTTC. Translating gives CASSLGLAGASYEQYF.

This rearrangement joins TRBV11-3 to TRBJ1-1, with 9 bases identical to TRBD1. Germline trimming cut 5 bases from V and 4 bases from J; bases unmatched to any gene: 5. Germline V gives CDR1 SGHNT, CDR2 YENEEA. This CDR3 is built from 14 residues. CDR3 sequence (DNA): TGTGCCAGCAGCCTTGACAGGGGGACCACTGAAGCTTTCTTT. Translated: CASSLDRGTTEAFF.

DNA for the CDR3: TGTGCCAGCAGCTTAAGAGGACTAGCGTCCTACGAGCAGTACTTC. Protein product: CASSLRGLASYEQYF. The chain has TRBV7-2 and TRBJ2-7; 9 bases fit TRBD2. The CDR3 is 15 residues long. The germline CDR1 and CDR2 sequences are SGHTA and FQGNSA. V was clipped by 2 bases and J by 1 base; unmatched bases: 3.

CDR3 DNA sequence: TGTGCCAGCAGCGGGTTGGGCGGGATGGCAGATACGCAGTATTTT. As protein: CASSGLGGMADTQYF. The chain has TRBV7-9 and TRBJ2-3; the D gene is possibly TRBD2 (6 bases). V was pared by 5 bases and J by 4 bases, with 16 bases between. The CDR3 sequence is 15 residues long. Germline V gives CDR1 SEHNR, CDR2 FQNEAQ (reference sequence).

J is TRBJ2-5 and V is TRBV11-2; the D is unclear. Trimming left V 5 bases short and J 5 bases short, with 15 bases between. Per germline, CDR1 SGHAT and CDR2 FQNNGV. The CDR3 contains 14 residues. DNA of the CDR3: TGTGCCAGCAGCCCAGGCCCTGAGGCGGAGACCCAGTACTTC. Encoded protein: CASSPGPEAETQYF.

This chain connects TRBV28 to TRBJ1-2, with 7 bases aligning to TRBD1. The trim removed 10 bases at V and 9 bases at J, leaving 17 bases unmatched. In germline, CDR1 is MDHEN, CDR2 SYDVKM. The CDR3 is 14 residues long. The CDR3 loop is CATKNLNRDRSYTF. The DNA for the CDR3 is TGTGCCACCAAGAACCTAAACCGGGACAGAAGCTACACCTTC.

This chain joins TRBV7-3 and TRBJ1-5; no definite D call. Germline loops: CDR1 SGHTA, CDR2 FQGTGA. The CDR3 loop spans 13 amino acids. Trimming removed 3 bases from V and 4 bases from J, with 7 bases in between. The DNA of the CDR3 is TGTGCCAGCAGCTTTCACGGGAATCAGCCCCAGCATTTT. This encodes CASSFHGNQPQHF.

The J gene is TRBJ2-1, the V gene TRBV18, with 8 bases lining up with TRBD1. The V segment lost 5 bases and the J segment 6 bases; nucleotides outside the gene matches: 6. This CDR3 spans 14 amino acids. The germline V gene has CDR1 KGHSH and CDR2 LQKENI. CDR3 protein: CASSKRQGPNEQFF. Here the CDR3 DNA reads TGTGCCAGCTCAAAGCGACAGGGGCCCAATGAGCAGTTCTTC. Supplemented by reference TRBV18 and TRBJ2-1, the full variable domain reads NAGVMQNPRHLVRRRGQEARLRCSPMKGHSHVYWYRQLPEEGLKFMVYLQKENIIDESGMPKERFSAEFPKEGPSILRIQQVVRGDSAAYFCASSKRQGPNEQFFGPGTRLTVL.

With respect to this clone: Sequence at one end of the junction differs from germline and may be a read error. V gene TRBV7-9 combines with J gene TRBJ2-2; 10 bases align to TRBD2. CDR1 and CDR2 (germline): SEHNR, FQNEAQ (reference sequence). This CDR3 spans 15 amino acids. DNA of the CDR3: TGTGCCAGCAGCCTAGCGGGAGTCGACACCGGGGAGCTGTTTTTT. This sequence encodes CASSLAGVDTGELFF.

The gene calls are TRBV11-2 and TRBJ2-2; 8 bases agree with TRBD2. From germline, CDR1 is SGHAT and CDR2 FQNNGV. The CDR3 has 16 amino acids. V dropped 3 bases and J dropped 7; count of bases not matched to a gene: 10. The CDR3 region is CASSLGLVSSGGELFF. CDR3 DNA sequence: TGTGCCAGCAGCTTGGGACTAGTTTCTTCCGGCGGGGAGCTGTTTTTT.

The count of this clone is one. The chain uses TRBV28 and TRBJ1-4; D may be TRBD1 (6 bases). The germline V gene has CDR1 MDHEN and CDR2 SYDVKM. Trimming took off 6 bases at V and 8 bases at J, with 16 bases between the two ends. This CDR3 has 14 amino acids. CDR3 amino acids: CASSPAPTGEKLFF. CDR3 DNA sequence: TGTGCCAGCAGCCCTGCCCCGACAGGAGAAAAACTGTTTTTT.

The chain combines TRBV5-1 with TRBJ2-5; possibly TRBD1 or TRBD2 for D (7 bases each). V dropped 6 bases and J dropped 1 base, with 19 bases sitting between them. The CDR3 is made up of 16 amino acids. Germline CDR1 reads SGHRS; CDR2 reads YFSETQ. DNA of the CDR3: TGCGCCAGCACCCCGAGACAGGGAGGGGGCCAAGAGACCCAGTACTTC. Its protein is CASTPRQGGGQETQYF.

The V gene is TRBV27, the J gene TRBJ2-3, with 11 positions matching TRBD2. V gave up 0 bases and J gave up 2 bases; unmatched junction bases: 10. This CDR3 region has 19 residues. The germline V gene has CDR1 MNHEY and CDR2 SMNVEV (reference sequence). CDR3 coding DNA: TGTGCCAGCAGTTTATCCAGGCTAGCGGGAGGCATACCCACAGATACGCAGTATTTT. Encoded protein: CASSLSRLAGGIPTDTQYF.

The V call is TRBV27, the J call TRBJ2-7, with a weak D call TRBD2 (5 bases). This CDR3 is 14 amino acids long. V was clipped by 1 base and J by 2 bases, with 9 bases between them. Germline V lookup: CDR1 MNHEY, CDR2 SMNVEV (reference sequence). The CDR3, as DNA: TGTGCCAGCAGTTTATATCGGGGAGCCTACGAGCAGTACTTC. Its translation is CASSLYRGAYEQYF.

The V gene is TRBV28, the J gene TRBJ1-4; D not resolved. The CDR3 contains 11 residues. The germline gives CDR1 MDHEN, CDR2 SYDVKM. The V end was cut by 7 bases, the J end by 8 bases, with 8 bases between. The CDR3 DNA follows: TGTGCCAGCACATCACGCGAAAAACTGTTTTTT. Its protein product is CASTSREKLFF.